A single sample is the source of the 9 T cell receptor beta chains below, sequenced in a study of blood T cell repertoires in COVID-19. Method: immunoSEQ multiplex PCR; TCRdb's copy keeps in-frame clones and lacks some. The repertoire holds 150,000 to 200,000 clones, about four fifths seen once, with approximately 11% in the top ten. Input material: PBMCs or T cells enriched from blood (not recorded which). The receptors were sampled from a man aged 50-60 years who had recovered from COVID-19.

This clone has a handful of counts. This chain joins TRBV6-5 and TRBJ1-1; D gene ambiguous. Germline assignment: CDR1 MNHEY and CDR2 SVGAGI. The CDR3 is 15 residues long. Trimming removed 3 bases from V and 0 bases from J, with 11 bases in between. The CDR3 spells CASSYVRGLNTEAFF. The DNA for the CDR3 is TGTGCCAGCAGTTATGTTCGGGGTTTGAACACTGAAGCTTTCTTT.

The CDR3 DNA follows: TGTGCCAGCAGCCGAGACAGTAGCAATCAGCCCCAGCATTTT. This gives the protein CASSRDSSNQPQHF. The V call is TRBV27, the J call TRBJ1-5; D possibly corresponds to TRBD1 (5 bases). V dropped 6 bases and J dropped 0 bases, with 9 bases sitting between them. The CDR3 runs 14 residues. Germline CDR1 is MNHEY and CDR2 is SMNVEV (reference sequence).

This chain uses TRBV27 with TRBJ1-5; D unclear. CDR3 size: 14 residues. The germline V gene has CDR1 MNHEY and CDR2 SMNVEV (reference sequence). Trimming took off 7 bases at V and 5 bases at J, with 15 bases between the two ends. CDR3 sequence: CASKLAGDDQPQHF. CDR3 in DNA: TGTGCCAGCAAATTAGCGGGTGATGATCAGCCCCAGCATTTT.

The chain has TRBV27 and TRBJ1-5; weak D call: TRBD1 (6 bases). This CDR3 is built from 13 residues. From germline, CDR1 is MNHEY and CDR2 SMNVEV (reference sequence). The germline V and J ends were trimmed by 6 bases and 4 bases, with 10 bases remaining between them. CDR3 sequence: CASRFRGNQPQHF. CDR3 coding DNA: TGTGCCAGCAGATTTAGGGGGAATCAGCCCCAGCATTTT.

V and J are TRBV10-3 and TRBJ1-1; D is uncertain. The CDR3 is 15 amino acids. Trimming cost V 3 bases and J 0 bases, with 11 bases left between them. The germline V gene has CDR1 ENHRY and CDR2 SYGVKD. CDR3 sequence reads: CAISDPKRVNTEAFF. DNA for the CDR3: TGTGCCATCAGTGACCCGAAAAGAGTGAACACTGAAGCTTTCTTT.

The chain recombines TRBV25-1 with TRBJ1-3; possibly TRBD1 for D (5 bases). Trimming removed 8 bases from V and 1 base from J, with 6 bases in between. The CDR3 is 12 amino acids. CDR1 and CDR2 (germline): MGHDK, SYGVNS. In DNA, the CDR3 is TGTGCCAGCCGGGGGTCTGGAAACACCATATATTTT. It encodes CASRGSGNTIYF.

The chain has TRBV3-1 (or the pseudogene TRBV3-2) and TRBJ2-5; D possibly corresponds to TRBD1 (5 bases). Germline V gene sequence: CDR1 LGHDT, CDR2 YNNKEL (reference sequence). V was trimmed by 0 bases and J by 5 bases, leaving 16 bases between them. The CDR3 extends over 16 amino acids. The CDR3 DNA reads as TGTGCCAGCAGCCAAGAGGGGCTCACTCTGGGCGAGACCCAGTACTTC. This codes for CASSQEGLTLGETQYF.

Only one count was recorded for this clone. The V gene is TRBV6-5, the J gene TRBJ2-7; D unclear. The ends were cut back, 2 bases at V and 3 bases at J, with 11 bases in the middle. This CDR3 has 14 residues. Germline V lookup: CDR1 MNHEY, CDR2 SVGAGI. Here the CDR3 DNA reads TGTGCCAGCAGTTACGCCGAGAGGTACTACGAGCAGTACTTC. This sequence encodes CASSYAERYYEQYF.

The chain joins TRBV5-5 to TRBJ2-7; no firm D call. The germline V gene has CDR1 SGHKS and CDR2 YYEKEE (reference sequence). The CDR3 runs 14 residues. V shed 0 bases and J shed 6 bases, with 13 bases lying between them. Written as DNA, the CDR3 is TGTGCCAGCAGCTTGGTTCTGGGCTACGGCGAGCAGTACTTC. Its protein product is CASSLVLGYGEQYF.